This T cell receptor (beta chain) stems from a study of post-analysis software for immune sequencing data. Findings of the study overall: TRBV5-6, TRBV5-1 and TRBV20-1 belonged to a set of roughly five TRBV segments that were more frequent in patients than controls.

Comment on this clonotype: The antigen remains unidentified.

The ends were cut back, 0 bases at V and 0 bases at J, with 9 bases in the middle. The CDR3 is 16 residues long. The germline CDR1 and CDR2 sequences are LNHNV and YYDKDF (reference sequence). Incorporated into the TCR beta cDNA libraries were unique molecular identifiers, which served to reduce PCR and sequencing biases. TCRdb fed the PCR reads into MiXCR, producing one record per CDR3 protein. The sample contains about 770,000 distinct CDR3 sequences, more than 45% of which appear only once. The chain carries TRBV15 and TRBJ1-5; D not certain. The sample was blood. The clonotype was recovered from a girl aged 5-17 years with multiple sclerosis. The CDR3 sequence is CATSRDRGDSNQPQHF. The CDR3 region has the DNA TGTGCCACCAGCAGAGATCGGGGAGATAGCAATCAGCCCCAGCATTTT.